This T cell receptor (beta chain) was identified in a study of identifying expanded T cells in peripheral blood. J lost 10 bases, V lost 6 bases, and 14 bases had no gene match. CDR1 and CDR2 (germline): SGDLS, YYNGEE. The CDR3 totals 14 residues. Some clones are missing from TCRdb's copy, which holds only in-frame ones; the method was immunoSEQ multiplex PCR. The repertoire holds 75,000 to 95,000 clones, with about 88% as singletons. Remarks on this clone: The target antigen is unknown.

Points from the study as a whole: Across healthy donors, higher total template counts meant significantly greater roughly 2-week count variance. About 1.3 clones differed between technical replicates, versus about 16 and 19 over time.

The sample comprised blood. This receptor was taken from a person aged 18 to 75 in good health. The chain has TRBV9 and TRBJ1-2, with 8 bases fitting TRBD1. The CDR3 DNA follows: TGTGCCAGCAACGAAATCGGAACAGGGGGAATCTACACCTTC. It yields the protein CASNEIGTGGIYTF.